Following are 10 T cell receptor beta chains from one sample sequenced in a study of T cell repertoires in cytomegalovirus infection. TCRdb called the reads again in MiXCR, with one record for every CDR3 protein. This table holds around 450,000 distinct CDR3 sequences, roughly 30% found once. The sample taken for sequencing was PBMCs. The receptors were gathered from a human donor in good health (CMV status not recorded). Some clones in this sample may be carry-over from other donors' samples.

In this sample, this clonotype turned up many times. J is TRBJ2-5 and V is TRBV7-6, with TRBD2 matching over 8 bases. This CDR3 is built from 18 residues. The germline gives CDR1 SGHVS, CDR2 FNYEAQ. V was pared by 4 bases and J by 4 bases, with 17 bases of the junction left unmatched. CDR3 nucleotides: TGTGCCAGCAGCTCTCGTGGTAGCGGGGCGTATCTAGGAGAGACCCAGTACTTC. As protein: CASSSRGSGAYLGETQYF. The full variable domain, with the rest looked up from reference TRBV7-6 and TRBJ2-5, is GAGVSQSPRYKVTKRGQDVALRCDPISGHVSLYWYRQALGQGPEFLTYFNYEAQQDKSGLPNDRFSAERPEGSISTLTIQRTEQRDSAMYRCASSSRGSGAYLGETQYFGPGTRLLVL.

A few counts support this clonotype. CDR3 sequence: CASSLARRGTGITDTQYF. CDR3 nucleotides: TGTGCCAGCAGTTTAGCTCGGCGTGGGACAGGGATCACAGATACGCAGTATTTT. The chain carries TRBV12-3 or TRBV12-4 and TRBJ2-3, with 9 bases that match TRBD1. V was pared by 0 bases and J by 2 bases, with 9 bases of the junction left unmatched. There are 18 residues in the CDR3.

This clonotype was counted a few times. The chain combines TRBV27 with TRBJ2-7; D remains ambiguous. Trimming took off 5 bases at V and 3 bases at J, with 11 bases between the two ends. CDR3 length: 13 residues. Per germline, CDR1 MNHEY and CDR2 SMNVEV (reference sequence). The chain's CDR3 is CASSLATSYEQYF. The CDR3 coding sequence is TGTGCCAGCAGTCTGGCCACCAGCTACGAGCAGTACTTC.

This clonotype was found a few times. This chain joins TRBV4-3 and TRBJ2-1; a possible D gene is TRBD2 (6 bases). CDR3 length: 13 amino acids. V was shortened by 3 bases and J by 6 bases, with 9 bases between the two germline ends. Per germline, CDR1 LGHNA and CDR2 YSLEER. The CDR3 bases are TGCGCCAGCAGCCAGGGACTCCGCAATGAGCAGTTCTTC. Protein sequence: CASSQGLRNEQFF.

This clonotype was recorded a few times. The CDR3 coding sequence is TGTGCCAGCAGCTTAAAGCCGGGTAACACGGGAGGCTACACCTTC. Translation gives CASSLKPGNTGGYTF. This chain links TRBV7-2 with TRBJ1-2; D is unresolved. With 2 bases removed from V and 8 bases from J, the gap between germline ends came to 18 bases. Germline V gives CDR1 SGHTA, CDR2 FQGNSA. The CDR3 contains 15 residues.

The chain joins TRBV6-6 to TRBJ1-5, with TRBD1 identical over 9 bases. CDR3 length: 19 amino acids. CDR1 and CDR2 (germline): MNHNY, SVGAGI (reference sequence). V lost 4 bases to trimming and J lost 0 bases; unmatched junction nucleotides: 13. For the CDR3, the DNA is TGTGCCAGCAGTTCCGAGGACAGGGGACACCCTTATAGCAATCAGCCCCAGCATTTT. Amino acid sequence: CASSSEDRGHPYSNQPQHF.

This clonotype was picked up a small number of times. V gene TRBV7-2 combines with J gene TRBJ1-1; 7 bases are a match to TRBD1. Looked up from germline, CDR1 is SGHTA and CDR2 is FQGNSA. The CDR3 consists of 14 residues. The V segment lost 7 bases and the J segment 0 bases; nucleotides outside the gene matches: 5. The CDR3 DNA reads TGTGCCAGCACCCCGGACAGGATGAACACTGAAGCTTTCTTT. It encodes CASTPDRMNTEAFF.

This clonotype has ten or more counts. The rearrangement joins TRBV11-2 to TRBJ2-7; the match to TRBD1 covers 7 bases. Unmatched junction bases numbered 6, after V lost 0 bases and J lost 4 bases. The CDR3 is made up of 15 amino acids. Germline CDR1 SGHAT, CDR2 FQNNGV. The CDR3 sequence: CASSLEGTETYEQYF. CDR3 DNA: TGTGCCAGCAGCTTAGAAGGGACAGAAACATACGAGCAGTACTTC.

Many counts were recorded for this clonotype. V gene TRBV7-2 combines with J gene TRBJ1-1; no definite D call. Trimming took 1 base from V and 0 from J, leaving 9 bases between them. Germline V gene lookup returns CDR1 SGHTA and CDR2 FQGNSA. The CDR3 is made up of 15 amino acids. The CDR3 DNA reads TGTGCCAGCAGCTTAGTTGGAGACATGAACACTGAAGCTTTCTTT. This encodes CASSLVGDMNTEAFF.

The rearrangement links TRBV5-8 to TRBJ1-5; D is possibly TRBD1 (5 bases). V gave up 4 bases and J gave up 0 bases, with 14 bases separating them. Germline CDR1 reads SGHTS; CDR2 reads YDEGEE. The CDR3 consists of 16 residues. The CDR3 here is CASSPGTRNSNQPQHF. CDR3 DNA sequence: TGTGCCAGCAGCCCCGGGACTCGAAATAGCAATCAGCCCCAGCATTTT. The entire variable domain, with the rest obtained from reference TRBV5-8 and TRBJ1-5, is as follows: EAGVTQSPTHLIKTRGQQATLRCSPISGHTSVYWYQQALGLGLQFLLWYDEGEERNRGNFPPRFSGRQFPNYSSELNVNALELEDSALYLCASSPGTRNSNQPQHFGDGTRLSIL.